The following is a TCR beta chain sequence with its context. The antigen is unknown. This specimen comes from a study of breast tumors, draining lymph nodes, adjacent tissues. The CDR3 length is 16 residues. Trimming at V came to 1 base and at J to 2 bases, leaving 10 bases not matched to a gene. Germline loops: CDR1 DFQATT, CDR2 SNEGSKA (reference sequence). TCRdb passed the multiplex PCR reads through MiXCR, listing each CDR3 protein once. The data show over 200,000 distinct CDR3 sequences, with roughly 32% seen just once and 1.3% to 1.5% held by the top ten. Whole-study results and caveats: The lymph node origin of tumor T cells was framed as consistent with a hypothesis, not demonstrated. The data were judged consistent with most tumor T cells coming from lymph node and expanding in tumor. Tumor TCR diversity was below lymph nodes but above nontumor tissue. Luminal-like breast cancer showed significantly higher tumor–nontumor repertoire similarity than basal-like.

The lymph nodes were axillary draining lymph nodes from breast cancer patients. The TCR comes from a female donor with breast cancer. Some clones in this sample may be carry-over from other donors' samples. The chain employs TRBV20-1 and TRBJ2-7, with TRBD1 matching over 8 bases. The sample comprised axillary lymph node tissue. CDR3 DNA sequence: TGCAGTGCTAGAGGGCGCGGGACAGGCTCTACCTACGAGCAGTACTTC. Residues: CSARGRGTGSTYEQYF.